This T cell receptor beta chain emerged from a study of blood T cell repertoires in COVID-19. Study in general: Some COVID-19 samples were acute and others convalescent; all came from the United States, Italy and Spain. Sample material is recorded as cDNA or gDNA derived from T cells, B-cell-depleted T cells, or PBMCs.

In the original workflow: Amplification from reference gene primers served as the basis for estimated nucleated cell counts. Here immunoSEQ multiplex PCR was the method, and the copy in TCRdb shows in-frame clones only, minus some. The V and J calls and the clone size are those of that table, but D and trimming were determined from the DNA. The sample holds about 89,000 clones; 78% are singletons and the top ten take roughly 6%. The CDR3 runs 13 residues. The V gene's germline CDR1 is SGDLS and CDR2 YYNGEE. The germline V and J ends were trimmed by 0 bases and 7 bases, with 11 bases remaining between them. Seattle patient enrollment occurred during active infection, with longitudinal follow-up thereafter.

The sample comprised peripheral blood. The rearrangement uses TRBV9 and TRBJ2-7; D gene uncertain. The TCR comes from a man aged 65-85 years with COVID-19, enrolled during active disease. The CDR3 loop is CASSVGQDQEQYF. The CDR3 DNA is TGTGCCAGCAGCGTAGGGCAGGATCAGGAGCAGTACTTC.